The 29 T cell receptor beta chains below were found in one sample sequenced in a study of blood T cell repertoires in COVID-19. Assay used: immunoSEQ multiplex PCR; TCRdb lists only in-frame clones, some missing. The sample contains around 68,000 clones, around 82% of which appear only once. Sequenced: peripheral blood. These receptors came from a man older than 75 with active COVID-19.

The chain has TRBV6-2 or TRBV6-3 and TRBJ2-1; D is perhaps TRBD2 (6 bases). Germline assignment: CDR1 MNHEY and CDR2 SVGEGT. The V end lost 2 bases, the J end lost 6 bases, and 11 bases lay between the germline ends. The CDR3 covers 14 residues. Here the CDR3 DNA reads TGTGCCAGCAGTTACGAGCGGGTTTTCAATGAGCAGTTCTTC. Protein product: CASSYERVFNEQFF.

This chain connects TRBV24-1 to TRBJ2-7; D unresolved. The CDR3 is 13 amino acids. Per germline, CDR1 KGHDR and CDR2 SFDVKD. V dropped 1 base and J dropped 5 bases, with 8 bases sitting between them. CDR3 sequence reads: CATSDFRSHEQYF. CDR3 coding DNA: TGTGCCACCAGTGATTTTCGGTCACACGAGCAGTACTTC.

This sequence joins TRBV14 and TRBJ2-1; tentatively, D is TRBD1 (6 bases). Trimming shortened V by 6 bases and J by 3 bases, and 12 bases separated the two germline ends. Germline V CDR1 and CDR2: SGHDN, FVKESK. The CDR3 extends over 14 amino acids. The CDR3 coding sequence is TGTGCCAGCAGAGCGACAGGCATCTACAATGAGCAGTTCTTC. Its translation: CASRATGIYNEQFF.

V and J are TRBV6-5 and TRBJ2-5, with TRBD1 identical over 7 bases. The CDR3 spans 14 residues. The germline V gene encodes CDR1 MNHEY and CDR2 SVGAGI. V was clipped by 6 bases and J by 4 bases; unmatched bases: 8. The CDR3 bases are TGTGCCAGCAGACTTGAGGGGGCATTAGAGACCCAGTACTTC. This encodes CASRLEGALETQYF.

The genes are TRBV27 and TRBJ2-5, with TRBD1 matching over 12 bases. Germline CDR1 MNHEY, CDR2 SMNVEV (reference sequence). The V segment lost 5 bases and the J segment 5 bases; nucleotides outside the gene matches: 6. The CDR3 runs to 15 residues. CDR3 nucleotides: TGTGCCAGCAGTCCCGGGACAGGGGGCTTCGAGACCCAGTACTTC. Its protein is CASSPGTGGFETQYF.

The V call is TRBV7-2, the J call TRBJ1-1; 8 bases are a match to TRBD1. The V gene's germline CDR1 is SGHTA and CDR2 FQGNSA. V trimming: 2 bases; J trimming: 11 bases; junction bases outside the gene matches: 4. The length of the CDR3 is 12 residues. CDR3 in amino acids: CASSLQGAGAFF. Written as DNA, the CDR3 is TGTGCCAGCAGCTTACAGGGGGCGGGGGCTTTCTTT.

This clone has just a few counts. The chain links TRBV5-1 to TRBJ2-2; TRBD2 is a possible D gene (5 bases). The CDR3 runs to 16 residues. Trimming took off 1 base at V and 4 bases at J, with 14 bases between the two ends. From germline, CDR1 is SGHRS and CDR2 YFSETQ. The CDR3 DNA reads TGCGCCAGCAGCTTGTTCATGGGAGAAGCCACCGGGGAGCTGTTTTTT. Translating it yields CASSLFMGEATGELFF. Drawing the rest from reference TRBV5-1 and TRBJ2-2, the complete variable domain is KAGVTQTPRYLIKTRGQQVTLSCSPISGHRSVSWYQQTPGQGLQFLFEYFSETQRNKGNFPGRFSGRQFSNSRSEMNVSTLELGDSALYLCASSLFMGEATGELFFGEGSRLTVL.

This clone came up a few times. The chain recombines TRBV11-1 with TRBJ2-3; D ambiguous. Trimming pared 2 bases from V and 3 bases from J, leaving 9 bases between. CDR3 size: 14 residues. Per germline, CDR1 SGHAT and CDR2 FQDESV (reference sequence). The CDR3 loop is CASSLSSDTDTQYF. DNA for the CDR3: TGTGCCAGCAGCTTAAGTTCAGATACAGATACGCAGTATTTT.

This sequence joins TRBV6-5 and TRBJ1-6; D may be TRBD1 (6 bases). CDR1 is MNHEY and CDR2 is SVGAGI in the germline V gene. This CDR3 is 15 amino acids long. V dropped 1 base and J dropped 7 bases, with 11 bases sitting between them. This CDR3 reads CASSYYRVGNSPLHF. The DNA for the CDR3 is TGTGCCAGCAGTTACTACAGGGTAGGGAATTCACCCCTCCACTTT.

The chain carries TRBV7-2 and TRBJ2-5; TRBD1 matches 9 bases. V trimming: 4 bases; J trimming: 5 bases; junction bases outside the gene matches: 8. The length of the CDR3 is 15 residues. The germline gives CDR1 SGHTA, CDR2 FQGNSA. CDR3 residues: CASSSQGAQAETQYF. DNA of the CDR3: TGTGCCAGCAGCTCACAGGGGGCGCAGGCGGAGACCCAGTACTTC.

This chain connects TRBV5-4 to TRBJ1-3, with a weak D call TRBD1 (6 bases). The germline V gene encodes CDR1 SGHNT and CDR2 YYREEE (reference sequence). Trimming left V 4 bases short and J 0 bases short, with 11 bases between. CDR3 size: 15 residues. The CDR3 loop is CASSLDRNSGNTIYF. The CDR3 DNA reads TGTGCCAGCAGCCTAGACAGGAACTCTGGAAACACCATATATTTT. Together with reference TRBV5-4 and TRBJ1-3, the CDR3 gives the full variable domain: ETGVTQSPTHLIKTRGQQVTLRCSSQSGHNTVSWYQQALGQGPQFIFQYYREEENGRGNFPPRFSGLQFPNYSSELNVNALELDDSALYLCASSLDRNSGNTIYFGEGSWLTVV.

This clone was observed a single time. The rearrangement joins TRBV19 to TRBJ1-6, with a tentative D call TRBD1 (6 bases). Germline V CDR1 and CDR2: LNHDA, SQIVND (reference sequence). Trimming cost V 6 bases and J 7 bases, with 16 bases left between them. The CDR3 covers 15 residues. CDR3 DNA sequence: TGTGCCAGTAGCTTACAGGGTGGGGCGAATTCACCCCTCCACTTT. It translates to CASSLQGGANSPLHF. Variable domain in full (rest from reference TRBV19 and TRBJ1-6): DGGITQSPKYLFRKEGQNVTLSCEQNLNHDAMYWYRQDPGQGLRLIYYSQIVNDFQKGDIAEGYSVSREKKESFPLTVTSAQKNPTAFYLCASSLQGGANSPLHFGNGTRLTVT.

In its sample, this clone was seen a few times. The J gene is TRBJ2-7, the V gene TRBV4-3; 8 nucleotides agree with TRBD1. Germline loops: CDR1 LGHNA, CDR2 YSLEER. The CDR3 covers 15 residues. With V trimmed by 4 bases and J by 5 bases, 10 bases remained unmatched. The CDR3 nucleotides are TGCGCCAGCAGCCCCCGGCAGGGGGCACCGGACGAGCAGTACTTC. Amino acid sequence: CASSPRQGAPDEQYF.

This chain uses TRBV18 with TRBJ2-7; unclear D gene. Germline CDR1 KGHSH, CDR2 LQKENI. This CDR3 is 15 amino acids long. Trimming removed 0 bases at V and 5 bases at J, with 14 bases between. CDR3 DNA sequence: TGTGCCAGCTCACCACCTGTTAGCCAAGGAGACGAGCAGTACTTC. Translated, it gives CASSPPVSQGDEQYF.

The chain couples TRBV18 to TRBJ1-1; D not certain. CDR1 KGHSH and CDR2 LQKENI come from the germline V gene. The CDR3 extends over 14 amino acids. Trimming shortened V by 2 bases and J by 4 bases, and 11 bases separated the two germline ends. CDR3 in amino acids: CASSPDTLGTEAFF. CDR3 DNA: TGTGCCAGCTCACCAGACACGCTGGGCACTGAAGCTTTCTTT.

The chain carries TRBV19 and TRBJ2-5, with TRBD1 matching over 9 bases. The V segment lost 6 bases and the J segment 5 bases; nucleotides outside the gene matches: 7. This CDR3 is built from 14 residues. Germline-derived CDR1 and CDR2 are LNHDA and SQIVND (reference sequence). The CDR3: CASSHRGRGETQYF. The CDR3 nucleotides are TGTGCCAGTAGCCACAGGGGGCGCGGGGAGACCCAGTACTTC.

The chain is built from TRBV7-2 and TRBJ2-5, with 7 nucleotides matching TRBD1. Germline CDR1 reads SGHTA; CDR2 reads FQGNSA. V lost 5 bases and J lost 5; bases outside the gene matches: 8. The CDR3 is 14 residues long. This CDR3 is CASSEQGRRETQYF. The CDR3 DNA sequence: TGTGCCAGCAGCGAACAGGGGAGAAGGGAGACCCAGTACTTC.

The V call is TRBV18, the J call TRBJ2-5, with D possibly being TRBD2 (5 bases). The CDR3 covers 17 residues. V was pared by 2 bases and J by 2 bases, with 18 bases between. Germline V gene lookup returns CDR1 KGHSH and CDR2 LQKENI. The CDR3 loop is CASSPVSTGVGQETQYF. CDR3 in DNA: TGTGCCAGCTCACCAGTGTCAACCGGGGTTGGGCAAGAGACCCAGTACTTC.

The CDR3 sequence: CASSQLQQGYEQYF. CDR3 bases: TGCGCCAGCAGCCAACTCCAACAGGGATACGAGCAGTACTTC. The V gene is TRBV4-1, the J gene TRBJ2-7; D possibly corresponds to TRBD1 (6 bases). The germline V gene encodes CDR1 MGHRA and CDR2 YSYEKL. The V gene lost 2 bases and the J gene lost 4 bases, with 12 bases spanning the gap. The CDR3 is made up of 14 amino acids.

A few counts support this clone. The chain is built from TRBV30 and TRBJ2-7; 7 nucleotides line up with TRBD2. V trimming: 3 bases; J trimming: 1 base; junction bases outside the gene matches: 3. Germline assignment: CDR1 GTSNPN and CDR2 SVGIG (reference sequence). This CDR3 is 13 amino acids long. The CDR3 is CAWSLGGSYEQYF. CDR3 nucleotides: TGTGCCTGGAGCCTCGGGGGGTCCTACGAGCAGTACTTC.

The rearrangement joins TRBV27 to TRBJ2-4; tentatively, D is TRBD1 (5 bases). Germline V gives CDR1 MNHEY, CDR2 SMNVEV (reference sequence). CDR3 size: 14 residues. V was clipped by 6 bases and J by 6 bases, with 15 bases between them. The DNA of the CDR3 is TGTGCCAGCAGCCCTCAGACAGCTTTAAACATTCAGTACTTC. Protein: CASSPQTALNIQYF.

The V call is TRBV5-4, the J call TRBJ2-1; D call uncertain. Germline CDR1 reads SGHNT; CDR2 reads YYREEE (reference sequence). V dropped 4 bases and J dropped 3 bases, with 14 bases sitting between them. The CDR3 has 15 amino acids. CDR3 amino acids: CASSPKGGGYNEQFF. The CDR3 DNA reads TGTGCCAGCAGCCCTAAAGGCGGCGGCTACAATGAGCAGTTCTTC.

The gene calls are TRBV3-1 (or the pseudogene TRBV3-2) and TRBJ2-3; D remains unclear. Deletions cut 0 bases from V and 7 bases from J, with 8 bases between. CDR3 length: 13 amino acids. Germline lookup yields CDR1 LGHDT and CDR2 YNNKEL (reference sequence). The CDR3 bases are TGTGCCAGCAGCCAAGATAGGAGTAATACGCAGTATTTT. Protein product: CASSQDRSNTQYF.

This chain connects TRBV18 to TRBJ2-2, with D maybe TRBD2 (6 bases). Trimming shortened V by 2 bases and J by 4 bases, and 11 bases separated the two germline ends. The germline CDR1 and CDR2 sequences are KGHSH and LQKENI. This CDR3 contains 15 residues. DNA of the CDR3: TGTGCCAGCTCACCATGGAGGGATGGCACCGGGGAGCTGTTTTTT. It specifies CASSPWRDGTGELFF.

The rearrangement joins TRBV7-8 to TRBJ1-5; TRBD1 is a possible D gene (5 bases). V was cut by 2 bases and J by 0 bases, with 14 bases left in between. This CDR3 is built from 17 residues. Germline lookup yields CDR1 SGHVS and CDR2 FQNEAQ. The CDR3 nucleotides are TGTGCCAGCAGCTTATCCAGGGCAGGTTATAGCAATCAGCCCCAGCATTTT. This sequence encodes CASSLSRAGYSNQPQHF.

Comment on this clone: Compared with germline, one end of the junction differs, possibly owing to a read error. The chain links TRBV14 to TRBJ1-1, with D uncertain. This CDR3 contains 15 residues. The germline V gene has CDR1 SGHDN and CDR2 FVKESK. The CDR3, as DNA: TGTGCCAGCAGCCAAGGCGGGCAGGTGAAAACTGAAGCTTTCTTT. It translates to CASSQGGQVKTEAFF.

This rearrangement joins TRBV12-3 or TRBV12-4 to TRBJ2-1; tentative D call: TRBD1 (5 bases). The V and J ends lost 6 bases and 8 bases respectively, with 8 bases between them. CDR3 length: 11 residues. CDR3 nucleotide sequence: TGTGCCAGCAGCAGGGTGGATGAGCAGTTCTTC. This sequence encodes CASSRVDEQFF.

The chain has TRBV29-1 and TRBJ2-3, with 7 bases matching TRBD1. The V gene's germline CDR1 is SQVTM and CDR2 ANQGSEA. Trimming cost V 6 bases and J 4 bases; bases outside gene matches: 10. This CDR3 has 14 residues. The CDR3 region is CSVEKDRAPDTQYF. For the CDR3, the DNA is TGCAGCGTCGAAAAAGACAGGGCCCCAGATACGCAGTATTTT.

V gene TRBV11-1 combines with J gene TRBJ2-7; 8 nucleotides agree with TRBD1. This CDR3 is 13 amino acids long. Germline CDR1 and CDR2: SGHAT and FQDESV (reference sequence). Trimming took 5 bases from V and 4 from J; bases not matched to a gene: 4. The CDR3 DNA reads as TGTGCCAGCAGCCAGACAGGGGCGTACGAGCAGTACTTC. As protein: CASSQTGAYEQYF.